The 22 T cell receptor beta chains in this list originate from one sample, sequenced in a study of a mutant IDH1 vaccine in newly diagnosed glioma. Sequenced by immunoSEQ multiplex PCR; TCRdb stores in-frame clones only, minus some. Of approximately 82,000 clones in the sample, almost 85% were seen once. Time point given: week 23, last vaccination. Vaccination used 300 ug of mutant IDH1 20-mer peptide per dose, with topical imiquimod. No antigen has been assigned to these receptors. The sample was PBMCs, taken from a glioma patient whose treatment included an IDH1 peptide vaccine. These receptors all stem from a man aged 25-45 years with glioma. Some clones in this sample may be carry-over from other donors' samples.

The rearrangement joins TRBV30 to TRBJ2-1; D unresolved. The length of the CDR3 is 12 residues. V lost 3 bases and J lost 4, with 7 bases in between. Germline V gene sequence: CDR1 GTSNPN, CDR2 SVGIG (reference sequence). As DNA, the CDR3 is TGTGCCTGGAGGGACGGTTACAATGAGCAGTTCTTC. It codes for CAWRDGYNEQFF.

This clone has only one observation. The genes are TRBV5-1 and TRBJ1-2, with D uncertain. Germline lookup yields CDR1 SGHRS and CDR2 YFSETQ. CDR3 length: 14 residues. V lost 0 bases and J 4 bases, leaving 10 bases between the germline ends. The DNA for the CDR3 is TGCGCCAGCAGCTTGGCCTTGGACGGCTATGGCTACACCTTC. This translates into CASSLALDGYGYTF.

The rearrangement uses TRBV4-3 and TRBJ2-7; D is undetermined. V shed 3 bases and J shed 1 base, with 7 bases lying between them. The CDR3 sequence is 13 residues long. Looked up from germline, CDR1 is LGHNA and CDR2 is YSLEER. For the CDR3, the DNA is TGCGCCAGCAGCCAGGTAGTTTCCTACGAGCAGTACTTC. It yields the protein CASSQVVSYEQYF.

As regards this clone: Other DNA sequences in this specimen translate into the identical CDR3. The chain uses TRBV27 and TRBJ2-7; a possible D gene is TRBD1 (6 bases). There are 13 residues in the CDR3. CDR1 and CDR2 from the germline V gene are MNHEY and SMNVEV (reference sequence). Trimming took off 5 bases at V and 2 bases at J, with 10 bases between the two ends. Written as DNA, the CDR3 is TGTGCCAGCAGTCGACAGGCAACCTACGAGCAGTACTTC. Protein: CASSRQATYEQYF.

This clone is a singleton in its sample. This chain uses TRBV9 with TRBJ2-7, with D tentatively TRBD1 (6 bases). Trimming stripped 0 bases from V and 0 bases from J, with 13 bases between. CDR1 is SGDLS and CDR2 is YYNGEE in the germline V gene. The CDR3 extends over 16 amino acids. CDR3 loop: CASSVGAGEGSYEQYF. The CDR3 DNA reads TGTGCCAGCAGCGTAGGGGCAGGGGAAGGCTCCTACGAGCAGTACTTC.

The CDR3 DNA reads as TGTGCCAGCAGCTTGACAGGGGGCTTGTCAGATACGCAGTATTTT. It encodes CASSLTGGLSDTQYF. This chain uses TRBV7-2 with TRBJ2-3; 10 positions match TRBD1. The germline gives CDR1 SGHTA, CDR2 FQGNSA. The CDR3 runs 15 residues. The V and J ends lost 3 bases and 4 bases, in that order; junction bases with no gene match: 4.

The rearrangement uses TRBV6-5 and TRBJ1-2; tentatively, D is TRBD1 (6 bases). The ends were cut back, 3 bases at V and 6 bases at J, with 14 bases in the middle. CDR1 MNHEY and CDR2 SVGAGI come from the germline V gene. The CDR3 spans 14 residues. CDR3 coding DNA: TGTGCCAGCAGTTATTTCGGCAGGGGAGATGGCTACACCTTC. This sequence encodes CASSYFGRGDGYTF.

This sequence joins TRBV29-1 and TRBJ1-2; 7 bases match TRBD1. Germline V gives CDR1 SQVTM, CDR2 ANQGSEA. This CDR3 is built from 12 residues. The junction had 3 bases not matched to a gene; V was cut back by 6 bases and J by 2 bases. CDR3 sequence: CSVRGQNYGYTF. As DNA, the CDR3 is TGCAGCGTCAGGGGACAGAACTATGGCTACACCTTC.

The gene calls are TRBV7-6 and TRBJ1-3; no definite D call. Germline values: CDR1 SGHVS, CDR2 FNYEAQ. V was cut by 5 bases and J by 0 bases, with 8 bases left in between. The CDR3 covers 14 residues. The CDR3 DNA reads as TGTGCCAGCAGCATGACACGCTCTGGAAACACCATATATTTT. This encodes CASSMTRSGNTIYF. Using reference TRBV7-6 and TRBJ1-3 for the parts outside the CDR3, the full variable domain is GAGVSQSPRYKVTKRGQDVALRCDPISGHVSLYWYRQALGQGPEFLTYFNYEAQQDKSGLPNDRFSAERPEGSISTLTIQRTEQRDSAMYRCASSMTRSGNTIYFGEGSWLTVV.

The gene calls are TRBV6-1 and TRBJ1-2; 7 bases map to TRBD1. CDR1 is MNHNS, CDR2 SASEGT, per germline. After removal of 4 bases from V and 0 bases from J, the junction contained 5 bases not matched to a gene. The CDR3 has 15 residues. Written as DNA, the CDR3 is TGTGCCAGCAGTGGGGGGACAGCCTCTAACTATGGCTACACCTTC. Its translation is CASSGGTASNYGYTF.

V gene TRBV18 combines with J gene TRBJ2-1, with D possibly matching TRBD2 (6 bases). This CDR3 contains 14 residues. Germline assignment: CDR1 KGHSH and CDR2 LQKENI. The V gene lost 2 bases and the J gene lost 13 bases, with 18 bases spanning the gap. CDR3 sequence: CASSPSSGLPTQFF. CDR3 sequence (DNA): TGTGCCAGCTCACCATCTTCGGGACTTCCGACACAGTTCTTC.

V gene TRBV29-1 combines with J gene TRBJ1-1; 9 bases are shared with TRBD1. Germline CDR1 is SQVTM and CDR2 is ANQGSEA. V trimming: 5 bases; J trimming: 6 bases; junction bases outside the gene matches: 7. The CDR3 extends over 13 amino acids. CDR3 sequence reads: CSVPDRGSPEAFF. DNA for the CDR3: TGCAGCGTTCCGGACAGGGGTTCCCCTGAAGCTTTCTTT.

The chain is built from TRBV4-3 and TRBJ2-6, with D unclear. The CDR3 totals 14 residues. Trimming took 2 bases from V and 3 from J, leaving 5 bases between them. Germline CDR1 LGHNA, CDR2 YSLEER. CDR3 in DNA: TGCGCCAGCAGCCAACAAGATGGGGCCAACGTCCTGACTTTC. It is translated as CASSQQDGANVLTF.

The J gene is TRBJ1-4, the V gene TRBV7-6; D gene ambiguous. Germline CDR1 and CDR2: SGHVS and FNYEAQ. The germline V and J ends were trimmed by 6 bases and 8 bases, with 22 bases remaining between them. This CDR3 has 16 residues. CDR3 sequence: CASRKSPGGLGEKLFF. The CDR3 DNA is TGTGCCAGCAGAAAATCCCCTGGCGGACTCGGCGAAAAACTGTTTTTT.

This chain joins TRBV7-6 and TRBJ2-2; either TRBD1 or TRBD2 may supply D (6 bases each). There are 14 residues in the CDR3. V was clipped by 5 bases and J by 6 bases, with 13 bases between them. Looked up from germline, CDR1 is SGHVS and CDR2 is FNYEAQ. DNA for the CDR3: TGTGCCAGCAGCCCCGGAGGGGGACCCGGGGAGCTGTTTTTT. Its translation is CASSPGGGPGELFF.

The CDR3 sequence is CASSPTRLPSTDTQYF. In DNA, the CDR3 is TGTGCCAGCTCACCAACGCGGCTGCCTAGCACAGATACGCAGTATTTT. The chain has TRBV18 and TRBJ2-3; D is uncertain. The CDR3 has 16 amino acids. The V gene lost 2 bases and the J gene lost 0 bases, with 12 bases spanning the gap. Germline V gene lookup returns CDR1 KGHSH and CDR2 LQKENI.

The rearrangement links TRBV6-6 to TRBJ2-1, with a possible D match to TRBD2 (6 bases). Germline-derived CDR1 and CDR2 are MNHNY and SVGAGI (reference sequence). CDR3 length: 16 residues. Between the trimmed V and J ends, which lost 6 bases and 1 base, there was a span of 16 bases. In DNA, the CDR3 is TGTGCCAGCAGCCCCCGGGCCGCGGGGTCCTACAATGAGCAGTTCTTC. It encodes CASSPRAAGSYNEQFF.

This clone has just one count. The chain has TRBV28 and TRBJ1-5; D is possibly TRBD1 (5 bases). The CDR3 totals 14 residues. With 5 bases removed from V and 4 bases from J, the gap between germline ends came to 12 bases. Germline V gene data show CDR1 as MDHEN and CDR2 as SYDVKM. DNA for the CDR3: TGTGCCAGCAGTCGCAGGGAAAGGAATCAGCCCCAGCATTTT. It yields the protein CASSRRERNQPQHF. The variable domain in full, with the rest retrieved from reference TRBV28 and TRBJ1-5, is DVKVTQSSRYLVKRTGEKVFLECVQDMDHENMFWYRQDPGLGLRLIYFSYDVKMKEKGDIPEGYSVSREKKERFSLILESASTNQTSMYLCASSRRERNQPQHFGDGTRLSIL.

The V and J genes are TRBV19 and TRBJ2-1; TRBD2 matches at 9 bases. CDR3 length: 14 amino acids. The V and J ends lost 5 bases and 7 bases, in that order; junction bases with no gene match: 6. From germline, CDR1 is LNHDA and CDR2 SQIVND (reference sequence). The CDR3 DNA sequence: TGTGCCAGTAGTCCTGTCGCGGGGGGGAATGAGCAGTTCTTC. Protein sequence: CASSPVAGGNEQFF.

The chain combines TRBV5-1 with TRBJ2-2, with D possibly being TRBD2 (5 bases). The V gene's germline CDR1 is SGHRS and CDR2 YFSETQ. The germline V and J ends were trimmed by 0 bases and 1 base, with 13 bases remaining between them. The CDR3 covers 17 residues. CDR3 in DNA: TGCGCCAGCAGCTTGGGAGGGTTCGGATGGAACACCGGGGAGCTGTTTTTT. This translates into CASSLGGFGWNTGELFF.

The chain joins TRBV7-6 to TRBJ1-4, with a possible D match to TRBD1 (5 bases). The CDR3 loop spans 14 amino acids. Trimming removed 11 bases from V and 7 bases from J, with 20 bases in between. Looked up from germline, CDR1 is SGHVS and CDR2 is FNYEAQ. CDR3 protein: CARSTGHRTEKLFF. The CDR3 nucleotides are TGTGCCCGCTCAACCGGACACCGAACTGAAAAACTGTTTTTT.

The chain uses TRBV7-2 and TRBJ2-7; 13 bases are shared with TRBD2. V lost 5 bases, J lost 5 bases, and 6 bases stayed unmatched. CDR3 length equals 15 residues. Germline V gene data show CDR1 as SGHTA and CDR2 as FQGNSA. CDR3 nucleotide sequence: TGTGCCAGCAGCCGACTAGCGGGAGGATACGACGAGCAGTACTTC. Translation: CASSRLAGGYDEQYF.